Following are 23 T cell receptor beta chains from one sample sequenced in a study of cytomegalovirus exposure and HLA in healthy donors. PCR involved 60 Vbeta and 13 Jbeta primers. This table comes from immunoSEQ multiplex PCR, and its TCRdb copy is limited to in-frame clones, with some not included. The sample consists of some 160,000 clones, 65% to 75% of them appearing once. The sequencing input was PBMCs. These receptors were taken from a man aged 60 to 75 in good health and CMV-seronegative.

This clone was observed a single time. The chain carries TRBV4-3 and TRBJ1-6; D is possibly TRBD1 (6 bases). This CDR3 region has 15 residues. Germline values: CDR1 LGHNA, CDR2 YSLEER. Trimming removed 0 bases at V and 7 bases at J, with 10 bases between. The CDR3 region is CASSQDRTDNSPLHF. The CDR3 DNA follows: TGCGCCAGCAGCCAAGATAGGACAGACAATTCACCCCTCCACTTT.

There are a few counts of this clone. The gene calls are TRBV5-1 and TRBJ2-5; TRBD2 is a possible D gene (5 bases). Germline V gene lookup returns CDR1 SGHRS and CDR2 YFSETQ. V was trimmed by 4 bases and J by 4 bases, leaving 11 bases between them. The CDR3 contains 13 residues. The CDR3 loop is CASSDAGLETQYF. The CDR3 region has the DNA TGCGCCAGCAGCGATGCGGGTTTAGAGACCCAGTACTTC.

The chain recombines TRBV29-1 with TRBJ2-5; the match to TRBD1 covers 7 bases. This CDR3 is 12 amino acids long. Per the germline V gene, CDR1 is SQVTM and CDR2 is ANQGSEA. V shed 6 bases, J shed 6 bases, and the junction held 7 bases outside the gene matches. CDR3 sequence reads: CSVSTGAKTQYF. As DNA, the CDR3 is TGCAGCGTATCCACAGGGGCAAAGACCCAGTACTTC.

This chain connects TRBV29-1 to TRBJ2-1; 12 nucleotides align to TRBD2. V shed 7 bases, J shed 4 bases, and the junction held 8 bases outside the gene matches. The CDR3 loop spans 15 amino acids. Germline assignment: CDR1 SQVTM and CDR2 ANQGSEA. The DNA of the CDR3 is TGCAGCGCCGGAGGACTAGCGGGGATATACAATGAGCAGTTCTTC. Residues: CSAGGLAGIYNEQFF.

This rearrangement joins TRBV5-4 to TRBJ1-1; a possible D gene is TRBD1 (5 bases). The V end lost 4 bases, the J end lost 5 bases, and 9 bases lay between the germline ends. This CDR3 is built from 12 residues. Germline V gene lookup returns CDR1 SGHNT and CDR2 YYREEE (reference sequence). The CDR3 protein is CASSNGGTEAFF. The CDR3 nucleotides read TGTGCCAGCAGCAACGGGGGAACTGAAGCTTTCTTT.

The chain carries TRBV6-6 and TRBJ1-3, with a weak D call TRBD1 (5 bases). V lost 4 bases, J lost 2 bases, and 12 bases lay in between. Germline CDR1 MNHNY, CDR2 SVGAGI (reference sequence). The CDR3 runs 15 residues. The DNA of the CDR3 is TGTGCCAGCAGTTTCCGGGGGTCTGCTGGAAACACCATATATTTT. Residues: CASSFRGSAGNTIYF.

The V and J genes are TRBV7-9 and TRBJ1-1, with D possibly matching TRBD1 (5 bases). Trimming stripped 4 bases from V and 4 bases from J, with 16 bases between. The CDR3 covers 15 residues. The germline V gene encodes CDR1 SEHNR and CDR2 FQNEAQ (reference sequence). This CDR3 is CASSSLDIKSTEAFF. The CDR3 bases are TGTGCCAGCAGCTCCTTGGACATTAAGAGCACTGAAGCTTTCTTT.

The chain joins TRBV5-1 to TRBJ1-1; tentative D call: TRBD1 (6 bases). Germline V gene sequence: CDR1 SGHRS, CDR2 YFSETQ. The CDR3 totals 14 residues. V shed 7 bases and J shed 3 bases, with 16 bases lying between them. CDR3 sequence: CASGTGLGDTEAFF. The CDR3 DNA follows: TGCGCCAGCGGTACAGGGCTTGGGGACACTGAAGCTTTCTTT.

The chain couples TRBV5-1 to TRBJ1-3; 7 bases are a match to TRBD1. The ends lost 0 bases at V and 4 bases at J; junction bases unmatched: 7. The germline CDR1 and CDR2 sequences are SGHRS and YFSETQ. CDR3 size: 16 residues. CDR3 coding DNA: TGCGCCAGCAGCTTGGCGATCGGGACAGCAGGAAACACCATATATTTT. Translated: CASSLAIGTAGNTIYF.

The gene calls are TRBV10-2 and TRBJ1-1, with 12 positions matching TRBD1. This CDR3 region has 16 residues. Looked up from germline, CDR1 is WSHSY and CDR2 is SAAADI. Losses at the gene ends were 6 bases for V and 2 bases for J; bases not matched to a gene: 7. The DNA for the CDR3 is TGCGCCAGCAGGCACGGGACAGGGGGCGGTAACACTGAAGCTTTCTTT. Protein: CASRHGTGGGNTEAFF.

This clone has only a few counts. This chain joins TRBV13 and TRBJ2-5; 10 bases match TRBD1. The germline gives CDR1 PRHDT, CDR2 FYEKMQ (reference sequence). This CDR3 has 15 amino acids. Losses at the gene ends were 3 bases for V and 4 bases for J; bases not matched to a gene: 5. The CDR3 is CASSLDRGDSETQYF. DNA for the CDR3: TGTGCCAGCAGCTTGGACAGGGGGGATTCAGAGACCCAGTACTTC.

The chain uses TRBV5-4 and TRBJ1-1; TRBD1 matches 8 bases. V dropped 1 base and J dropped 7; count of bases not matched to a gene: 6. Per the germline V gene, CDR1 is SGHNT and CDR2 is YYREEE (reference sequence). This CDR3 region has 14 residues. The CDR3 DNA sequence: TGTGCCAGCAGCTTGATGACAGGGGTCTTTGAAGCTTTCTTT. Translating gives CASSLMTGVFEAFF.

The chain employs TRBV27 and TRBJ1-1, with 8 bases identical to TRBD1. Germline V gives CDR1 MNHEY, CDR2 SMNVEV (reference sequence). The CDR3 has 17 amino acids. With 6 bases clipped from V and 4 bases from J, the junction kept 16 bases outside the gene matches. This CDR3 reads CASRALQGDWSFTEAFF. The CDR3 coding sequence is TGTGCCAGCAGGGCCCTACAGGGGGACTGGAGTTTCACTGAAGCTTTCTTT.

The J gene is TRBJ2-1, the V gene TRBV30; 9 bases are a match to TRBD2. The CDR3 has 17 amino acids. In germline, CDR1 is GTSNPN, CDR2 SVGIG (reference sequence). V was pared by 3 bases and J by 2 bases, with 11 bases of the junction left unmatched. CDR3 nucleotides: TGTGCCTGGAGGCCCGTAGCGGGAGAGTTACCCTACAATGAGCAGTTCTTC. Protein product: CAWRPVAGELPYNEQFF.

This rearrangement joins TRBV19 to TRBJ1-1, with 9 bases that match TRBD1. CDR1 is LNHDA and CDR2 is SQIVND in the germline V gene (reference sequence). This CDR3 has 15 residues. Trimming removed 8 bases from V and 1 base from J; junction bases left unmatched: 8. This chain's CDR3 is CASGTGKLPNTEAFF. CDR3 in DNA: TGTGCCAGTGGGACAGGGAAGCTACCGAACACTGAAGCTTTCTTT.

This chain links TRBV7-6 with TRBJ1-4, with D maybe TRBD1 (6 bases). Germline lookup yields CDR1 SGHVS and CDR2 FNYEAQ. The V gene lost 5 bases and the J gene lost 4 bases, with 14 bases spanning the gap. The CDR3 runs 15 residues. CDR3 region: CASSISGEFNEKLFF. Written as DNA, the CDR3 is TGTGCCAGCAGCATTTCAGGGGAGTTTAATGAAAAACTGTTTTTT.

The chain's CDR3 is CASSSPGQFYEQYF. CDR3 DNA sequence: TGTGCCAGCAGTTCGCCGGGACAGTTCTACGAGCAGTACTTC. V and J are TRBV27 and TRBJ2-7; the match to TRBD1 covers 7 bases. The CDR3 is 14 residues long. The V gene's germline CDR1 is MNHEY and CDR2 SMNVEV (reference sequence). After removal of 4 bases from V and 3 bases from J, the junction contained 6 bases not matched to a gene.

This clone was picked up one time. V usage is TRBV10-3 and J usage is TRBJ2-1, with 9 bases that match TRBD1. The V segment lost 2 bases and the J segment 9 bases; nucleotides outside the gene matches: 14. Germline V lookup: CDR1 ENHRY, CDR2 SYGVKD. The CDR3 loop spans 17 amino acids. The CDR3 reads CAISEIARDRELVEQFF. The CDR3 bases are TGTGCCATCAGTGAGATCGCCCGGGACAGGGAATTGGTTGAGCAGTTCTTC.

The chain couples TRBV5-1 to TRBJ2-3, with 7 nucleotides matching TRBD2. CDR3 length: 16 residues. From germline, CDR1 is SGHRS and CDR2 YFSETQ. Trimming took 3 bases from V and 1 from J; bases not matched to a gene: 8. The CDR3 region is CASSSGDLAGTDTQYF. The CDR3 DNA reads as TGCGCCAGCAGCTCAGGTGATCTAGCGGGCACAGATACGCAGTATTTT.

The chain joins TRBV12-5 to TRBJ2-5, with D unclear. Germline assignment: CDR1 LGHNT and CDR2 FRNRAP. The V gene lost 1 base and the J gene lost 1 base, with 10 bases spanning the gap. The CDR3 has 15 residues. The CDR3 reads CASGLDTDTQETQYF. The CDR3 DNA sequence: TGTGCTAGTGGTTTGGATACAGATACCCAAGAGACCCAGTACTTC.

The chain recombines TRBV21-1 with TRBJ2-7; TRBD1, as called in the table, went unchecked against the DNA. TRBV21-1 is deemed a pseudogene. The CDR3 sequence is 14 residues long. As DNA, the CDR3 is TGTGCCCCCAACCGGACAGTAATCTCCTACGAGCAGTACTTC. Protein product: CAPNRTVISYEQYF.

This chain connects TRBV6-5 to TRBJ2-3, with 7 bases that match TRBD2. Germline CDR1 and CDR2: MNHEY and SVGAGI. V was clipped by 0 bases and J by 7 bases; unmatched bases: 4. The CDR3 sequence is 14 residues long. For the CDR3, the DNA is TGTGCCAGCAGTTACTCGAGGCGGGGGAATACGCAGTATTTT. Translation: CASSYSRRGNTQYF.

The CDR3 DNA sequence: TGTGCCTGGAGTGTACTAGGTAACATGGGAAACACCATATATTTT. This codes for CAWSVLGNMGNTIYF. This chain joins TRBV30 and TRBJ1-3; no firm D call. From germline, CDR1 is GTSNPN and CDR2 SVGIG (reference sequence). Trimming pared 0 bases from V and 4 bases from J, leaving 13 bases between. The CDR3 covers 15 residues.